These 3 T cell receptor beta chains were sequenced from one sample in a study of prognosis after radiotherapy for stage I lung cancer. Genomic DNA served as the source from which two-round multiplex PCR generated TCR beta CDR3 amplicons. The use of primers specific to each TRBV and TRBJ gene characterized first-round PCR. Using its own MiXCR run on the multiplex PCR reads, TCRdb lists one record per CDR3 protein. The sample has 20,000 to 30,000 distinct CDR3 sequences, approximately 40% seen once; the top ten hold 20% to 25%. The sample in question was PBMCs, obtained before or after stereotactic body radiation therapy (not recorded which). The receptors here all came from a donor at least 50 years old with non-small cell lung cancer.

This clonotype is deemed medium-sized. The rearrangement uses TRBV11-2 and TRBJ2-7; tentative D call: TRBD1 (5 bases). This CDR3 contains 16 residues. From germline, CDR1 is SGHAT and CDR2 FQNNGV. V gave up 2 bases and J gave up 0 bases, with 14 bases separating them. Here the CDR3 reads CASSLRAGWNSYEQYF. DNA of the CDR3: TGTGCCAGCAGCTTAAGGGCAGGGTGGAACTCCTACGAGCAGTACTTC.

In the case of this clonotype: The junction departs from germline at one end; a sequencing error may be responsible. The J gene is TRBJ2-7, the V gene TRBV6-1, with a possible D match to TRBD2 (6 bases). The CDR3 runs 17 residues. CDR1 and CDR2 (germline): MNHNS, SASEGT. CDR3 residues: CASNRAVAVASDSEQYF. The CDR3 region has the DNA TGCGCCAGCAACAGAGCGGTAGCGGTAGCTTCGGATAGCGAGCAGTACTTC.

The CDR3 DNA is TGTGCCAGCAGCCTGTTGGGCGGAACCAGGGGTACGCAGTATTTT. The encoded protein is CASSLLGGTRGTQYF. The gene calls are TRBV7-8 and TRBJ2-3, with D possibly matching TRBD1 (6 bases). Trimming shortened V by 5 bases and J by 8 bases, and 20 bases separated the two germline ends. Germline CDR1 reads SGHVS; CDR2 reads FQNEAQ. The CDR3 totals 15 residues.